These 15 T cell receptor beta chains originate from one sample sequenced in a study of response to subunit inactivated influenza vaccine. Each CDR3 protein is one row after TCRdb ran MiXCR on the RT-PCR reads. Among roughly 710,000 distinct CDR3 sequences listed, 14% were seen once. The specimen was PBMCs from blood, collected about 14 days before vaccination. The receptor set was obtained from a man in his fifties who received an inactivated influenza vaccine.

The chain is built from TRBV28 and TRBJ2-7, with D possibly TRBD1 on 5 matching bases. The CDR3 totals 14 residues. Per germline, CDR1 MDHEN and CDR2 SYDVKM. Trimming stripped 4 bases from V and 0 bases from J, with 10 bases between. The CDR3 DNA reads TGTGCCAGCAGTTCGGACATCCGCTCCTACGAGCAGTACTTC. It codes for CASSSDIRSYEQYF.

CDR3: CASSQDVGPYEQYF. The CDR3 coding sequence is TGCGCCAGCAGCCAAGATGTGGGACCCTACGAGCAGTACTTC. V is TRBV4-3 and J is TRBJ2-7; D may correspond to TRBD1 or TRBD2 (5 bases each). Trimming pared 0 bases from V and 2 bases from J, leaving 8 bases between. The CDR3 spans 14 residues. Germline CDR1 and CDR2: LGHNA and YSLEER.

V and J are TRBV28 and TRBJ2-3; 8 bases map to TRBD2. The J segment lost 15 bases and the V segment lost 3 bases, leaving 8 bases of the junction unmatched. The CDR3 sequence is 12 residues long. The V gene's germline CDR1 is MDHEN and CDR2 SYDVKM. This CDR3 reads CASSLAAGGLYF. CDR3 DNA sequence: TGTGCCAGCAGTTTGGCCGCGGGGGGCCTATATTTT. The whole variable domain, filled in from reference TRBV28 and TRBJ2-3, reads DVKVTQSSRYLVKRTGEKVFLECVQDMDHENMFWYRQDPGLGLRLIYFSYDVKMKEKGDIPEGYSVSREKKERFSLILESASTNQTSMYLCASSLAAGGLYFGPGTRLTVL.

This clonotype was found a few times. The V and J genes are TRBV4-2 and TRBJ2-7; no definite D call. CDR3 length: 13 residues. V gave up 2 bases and J gave up 2 bases, with 7 bases separating them. The germline V gene encodes CDR1 LGHNA and CDR2 YNFKEQ. The DNA of the CDR3 is TGTGCCAGCAGCCAAACCGATGCCTACGAGCAGTACTTC. It specifies CASSQTDAYEQYF.

In this sample, this clonotype turned up a few times. The rearrangement links TRBV4-3 to TRBJ2-7; no definite D call. V shed 0 bases and J shed 3 bases, with 12 bases lying between them. Germline-derived CDR1 and CDR2 are LGHNA and YSLEER. This CDR3 spans 15 amino acids. The CDR3 here is CASSQEGVGYYEQYF. The CDR3 DNA sequence: TGCGCCAGCAGCCAAGAGGGTGTCGGTTACTACGAGCAGTACTTC.

This clonotype has ten or more counts. The genes are TRBV12-3 or TRBV12-4 and TRBJ2-4; D is uncertain. Trimming removed 3 bases from V and 3 bases from J, with 3 bases in between. This CDR3 contains 12 residues. Written as DNA, the CDR3 is TGTGCCAGCAGTTTGGGCAAAAACATTCAGTACTTC. It yields the protein CASSLGKNIQYF.

The chain carries TRBV11-2 and TRBJ1-6; D gene unclear. CDR3 length equals 15 residues. Germline values: CDR1 SGHAT, CDR2 FQNNGV. V was cut by 5 bases and J by 8 bases, with 16 bases left in between. For the CDR3, the DNA is TGTGCCAGCAGCGAACTAACCGGCCGGGATTCACCCCTCCACTTT. Translation: CASSELTGRDSPLHF.

This clonotype appeared a few times. The rearrangement uses TRBV6-5 and TRBJ2-5, with 9 bases lining up with TRBD1. The CDR3 contains 15 residues. The V gene end was trimmed by 0 bases and the J gene end by 4 bases; junction bases not matched to a gene: 3. The germline V gene has CDR1 MNHEY and CDR2 SVGAGI. This CDR3 is CASSYSQGALETQYF. CDR3 nucleotide sequence: TGTGCCAGCAGTTACTCACAGGGGGCCCTAGAGACCCAGTACTTC.

This clonotype has at least ten counts. The V gene is TRBV18, the J gene TRBJ2-1; no clear D. Trimming took 2 bases from V and 8 from J, leaving 7 bases between them. The CDR3 has 12 amino acids. Germline V gene data show CDR1 as KGHSH and CDR2 as LQKENI. CDR3 sequence (DNA): TGTGCCAGCTCACCAGTCCGGGATGAGCAGTTCTTC. Its protein product is CASSPVRDEQFF.

The rearrangement uses TRBV12-3 or TRBV12-4 and TRBJ1-3; 8 nucleotides agree with TRBD1. The CDR3 has 14 residues. With 4 bases clipped from V and 1 base from J, the junction kept 0 bases outside the gene matches. CDR3 DNA sequence: TGTGCCAGCAGTTGGACAGGGTCTGGAAACACCATATATTTT. Encoded protein: CASSWTGSGNTIYF.

J is TRBJ2-1 and V is TRBV29-1; 14 bases map to TRBD2. The CDR3 is 16 residues long. The J segment lost 7 bases and the V segment lost 4 bases, leaving 9 bases of the junction unmatched. Germline-derived CDR1 and CDR2 are SQVTM and ANQGSEA. The CDR3: CSVAGGTSGRVNEQFF. CDR3 DNA: TGCAGCGTTGCGGGGGGGACTAGCGGGAGAGTGAATGAGCAGTTCTTC.

The chain is built from TRBV7-2 and TRBJ2-5; D could derive from TRBD1 or TRBD2 (5 bases each). The V gene's germline CDR1 is SGHTA and CDR2 FQGNSA. With 6 bases removed from V and 7 bases from J, the gap between germline ends came to 18 bases. The CDR3 consists of 14 residues. CDR3 nucleotide sequence: TGTGCCAGCAGTCCCGAGGGGCTTCAGAGGACCCAGTACTTC. As protein: CASSPEGLQRTQYF. The entire variable domain, with the rest obtained from reference TRBV7-2 and TRBJ2-5, is as follows: GAGVSQSPSNKVTEKGKDVELRCDPISGHTALYWYRQSLGQGLEFLIYFQGNSAPDKSGLPSDRFSAERTGGSVSTLTIQRTQQEDSAVYLCASSPEGLQRTQYFGPGTRLLVL.

As to this clonotype: A read error may be the cause here, since a much bigger clone is one base away. This chain uses TRBV4-3 with TRBJ1-2; a possible D gene is TRBD1 (5 bases). CDR1 is LGHNA and CDR2 is YSLEER in the germline V gene. This CDR3 is 15 amino acids long. V gave up 0 bases and J gave up 0 bases, with 8 bases separating them. CDR3 sequence: CASSQDPGPNYGYTF. DNA of the CDR3: TGCGCCAGCAGCCAAGACCCAGGGCCTAACTATGGCTACACCTTC.

The chain uses TRBV2 and TRBJ1-5, with D hard to call. V lost 4 bases and J 11 bases, leaving 12 bases between the germline ends. From germline, CDR1 is SNHLY and CDR2 FYNNEI. CDR3 size: 12 residues. CDR3: CASSVSWSSQHF. Here the CDR3 DNA reads TGTGCCAGCAGTGTTTCTTGGTCGTCCCAGCATTTT.

This clonotype was found a few times. V usage is TRBV20-1 and J usage is TRBJ2-3; TRBD1 might be the D (6 bases). V lost 5 bases to trimming and J lost 1 base, with 10 bases between them. Germline V gives CDR1 DFQATT, CDR2 SNEGSKA (reference sequence). CDR3 length: 13 amino acids. CDR3 residues: CSALRGGTDTQYF. In DNA, the CDR3 is TGCAGTGCTCTCAGGGGAGGCACAGATACGCAGTATTTT.